Following are 5 T cell receptor beta chains from one sample sequenced in a study of T cells after posttransplantation cyclophosphamide. Some clones are missing from TCRdb's copy, which holds only in-frame ones; the method was immunoSEQ multiplex PCR. The table shows some 9,200 clones, with 75% to 90% occurring only once. The sample taken for sequencing was memory CD4+ T cells sorted from PBMCs. These receptors were obtained from a woman aged 55-70 years in good health, CMV-negative, and a related stem cell transplant donor.

The V and J genes are TRBV5-1 and TRBJ2-1; TRBD2 might be the D (5 bases). The germline V gene has CDR1 SGHRS and CDR2 YFSETQ. CDR3 size: 14 residues. The germline V and J ends were trimmed by 4 bases and 2 bases, with 10 bases remaining between them. CDR3 sequence (DNA): TGCGCCAGCAGCCCAGGACTTGCCTACAATGAGCAGTTCTTC. Translated: CASSPGLAYNEQFF.

The J gene is TRBJ2-1, the V gene TRBV18; TRBD2 matches 9 bases. The CDR3 length is 13 residues. The germline gives CDR1 KGHSH, CDR2 LQKENI. With 5 bases clipped from V and 11 bases from J, the junction kept 7 bases outside the gene matches. The CDR3 spells CASSSPSGTKQFF. CDR3 coding DNA: TGTGCCAGCTCATCTCCTAGCGGGACGAAGCAGTTCTTC.

V and J are TRBV9 and TRBJ2-1, with 9 bases matching TRBD2. The CDR3 runs 15 residues. Germline CDR1 is SGDLS and CDR2 is YYNGEE. V dropped 4 bases and J dropped 3; count of bases not matched to a gene: 5. CDR3 sequence (DNA): TGTGCCAGCAGCCCCCCTAGCGGGGACTACAATGAGCAGTTCTTC. Translation: CASSPPSGDYNEQFF.

The V and J genes are TRBV28 and TRBJ2-1, with 16 nucleotides matching TRBD2. Germline V gives CDR1 MDHEN, CDR2 SYDVKM. Unmatched junction bases numbered 9, after V lost 5 bases and J lost 5 bases. The CDR3 extends over 18 amino acids. The CDR3 coding sequence is TGTGCCAGCAGTCCTGGGACTAGCGGGAGGGCGCTTCACAATGAGCAGTTCTTC. This gives the protein CASSPGTSGRALHNEQFF.

In the case of this clone: The identical CDR3 is also encoded by other nucleotide sequences in the sample. J is TRBJ1-6 and V is TRBV7-9, with D possibly TRBD1 on 6 matching bases. Trimming took off 3 bases at V and 8 bases at J, with 8 bases between the two ends. The CDR3 totals 13 residues. CDR1 and CDR2 (germline): SEHNR, FQNEAQ (reference sequence). The CDR3 DNA is TGTGCCAGCAGCTTCAGGGGAGATTCACCCCTCCACTTT. This encodes CASSFRGDSPLHF. Full variable domain (outside the CDR3, taken from reference TRBV7-9 and TRBJ1-6): DTGVSQNPRHKITKRGQNVTFRCDPISEHNRLYWYRQTLGQGPEFLTYFQNEAQLEKSRLLSDRFSAERPKGSFSTLEIQRTEQGDSAMYLCASSFRGDSPLHFGNGTRLTVT.